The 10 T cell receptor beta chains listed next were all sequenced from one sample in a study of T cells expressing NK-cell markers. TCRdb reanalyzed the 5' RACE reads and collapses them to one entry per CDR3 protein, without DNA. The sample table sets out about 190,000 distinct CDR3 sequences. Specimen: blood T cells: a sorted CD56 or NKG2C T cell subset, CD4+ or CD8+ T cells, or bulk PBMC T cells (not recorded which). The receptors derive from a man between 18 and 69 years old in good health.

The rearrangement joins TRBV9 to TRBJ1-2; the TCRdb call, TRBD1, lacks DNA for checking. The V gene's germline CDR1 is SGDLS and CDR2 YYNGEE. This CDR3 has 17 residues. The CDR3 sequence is CASSFNSGQGALEGYTF.

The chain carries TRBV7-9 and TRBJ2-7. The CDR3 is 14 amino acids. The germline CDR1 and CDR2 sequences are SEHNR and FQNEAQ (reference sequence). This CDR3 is CASSTDSSSYEQYF.

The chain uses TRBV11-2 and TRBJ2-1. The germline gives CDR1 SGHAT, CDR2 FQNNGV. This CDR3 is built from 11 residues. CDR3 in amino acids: CARKIPNEQFF.

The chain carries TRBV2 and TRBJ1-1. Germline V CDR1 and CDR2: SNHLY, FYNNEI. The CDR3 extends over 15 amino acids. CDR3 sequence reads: CAVPGGASRGTEAFF.

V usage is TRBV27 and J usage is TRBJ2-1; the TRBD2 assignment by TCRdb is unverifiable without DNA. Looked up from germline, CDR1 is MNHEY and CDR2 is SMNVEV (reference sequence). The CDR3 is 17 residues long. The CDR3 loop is CASSLLSSGGVGDEQFF.

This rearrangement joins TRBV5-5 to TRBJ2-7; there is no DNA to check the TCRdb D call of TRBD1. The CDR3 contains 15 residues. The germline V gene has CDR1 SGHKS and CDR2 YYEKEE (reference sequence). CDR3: CASSLEGHTPYEQYF.

The CDR3 spells CASSLEEREAETQYF. V gene TRBV12-3 or TRBV12-4 combines with J gene TRBJ2-5; TCRdb indicates TRBD2, and absent DNA this call remains unverified. The CDR3 has 15 residues.

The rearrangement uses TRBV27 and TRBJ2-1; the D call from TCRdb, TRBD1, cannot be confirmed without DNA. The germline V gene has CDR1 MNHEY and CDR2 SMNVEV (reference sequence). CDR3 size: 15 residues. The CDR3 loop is CASSFDGGLYNEQFF.

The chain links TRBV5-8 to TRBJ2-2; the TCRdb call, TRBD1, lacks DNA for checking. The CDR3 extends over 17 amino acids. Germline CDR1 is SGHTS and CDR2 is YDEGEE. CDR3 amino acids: CASSSRDALEGTGELFF.

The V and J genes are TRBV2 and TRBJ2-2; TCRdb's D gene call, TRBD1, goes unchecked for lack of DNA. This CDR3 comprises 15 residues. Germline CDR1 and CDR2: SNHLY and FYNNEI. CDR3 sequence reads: CASSATGTPGGELFF.